The 26 T cell receptor beta chains below come from one sample, sequenced in a study of blood T cell repertoires in COVID-19. The table came from immunoSEQ multiplex PCR; TCRdb's copy has only in-frame clones and leaves some out. The data hold roughly 280,000 clones, with about nine tenths observed a single time. Sequencing used PBMCs or T cells enriched from blood (not recorded which). Receptors originate from a woman aged 55-70 years who had recovered from COVID-19.

The chain couples TRBV7-3 to TRBJ2-1; TRBD1 matches 8 bases. The germline gives CDR1 SGHTA, CDR2 FQGTGA. V trimming: 4 bases; J trimming: 5 bases; junction bases outside the gene matches: 4. The CDR3 is 14 amino acids. CDR3 protein: CASSWGQVNNEQFF. The DNA of the CDR3 is TGTGCCAGCAGCTGGGGACAGGTGAACAATGAGCAGTTCTTC.

This chain uses TRBV13 with TRBJ2-4; perhaps TRBD2 as D (5 bases). The CDR3 spans 12 residues. Germline V lookup: CDR1 PRHDT, CDR2 FYEKMQ (reference sequence). V lost 6 bases and J 6 bases, leaving 9 bases between the germline ends. As DNA, the CDR3 is TGTGCCAGCAGTGAAGGAGGAAACATTCAGTACTTC. It yields the protein CASSEGGNIQYF.

This chain links TRBV5-1 with TRBJ1-6; D is unresolved. The CDR3 loop spans 15 amino acids. The germline gives CDR1 SGHRS, CDR2 YFSETQ. V was cut by 0 bases and J by 9 bases, with 13 bases left in between. CDR3 DNA sequence: TGCGCCAGCAGCTTGGAAGGTTCGGGTGGTTCACCCCTCCACTTT. Protein: CASSLEGSGGSPLHF.

The gene calls are TRBV5-1 and TRBJ1-4; TRBD1 might be the D (6 bases). CDR1 is SGHRS and CDR2 is YFSETQ in the germline V gene. This CDR3 contains 14 residues. The V end was cut by 4 bases, the J end by 7 bases, with 14 bases between. CDR3 sequence reads: CASSRQVVGEKLFF. The CDR3 nucleotides read TGCGCCAGCAGCCGACAGGTAGTCGGTGAAAAACTGTTTTTT.

This chain uses TRBV29-1 with TRBJ1-1, with a tentative D call TRBD1 (5 bases). This CDR3 has 13 residues. V lost 0 bases to trimming and J lost 8 bases, with 13 bases between them. Germline CDR1 is SQVTM and CDR2 is ANQGSEA. In DNA, the CDR3 is TGCAGCGTTGAAGATCGGGGGACGCTGGAAGCTTTCTTT. Translation: CSVEDRGTLEAFF.

J is TRBJ2-2 and V is TRBV9, with TRBD1 identical over 8 bases. J was trimmed by 9 bases and V by 0 bases; bases with no gene match: 16. This CDR3 is built from 18 residues. CDR1 and CDR2 (germline): SGDLS, YYNGEE. The CDR3 is CASSVGSTARQGKRELFF. The CDR3, as DNA: TGTGCCAGCAGCGTAGGATCCACGGCAAGACAGGGGAAGAGGGAGCTGTTTTTT.

The chain has TRBV9 and TRBJ2-1, with a possible D match to TRBD2 (5 bases). Looked up from germline, CDR1 is SGDLS and CDR2 is YYNGEE. Trimming cost V 5 bases and J 0 bases, with 12 bases left between them. CDR3 length equals 15 residues. The CDR3 bases are TGTGCCAGCAGTGGAGCGGCAAGCTCCTACAATGAGCAGTTCTTC. It is translated as CASSGAASSYNEQFF. Full variable domain (remainder filled in from reference TRBV9 and TRBJ2-1): DSGVTQTPKHLITATGQRVTLRCSPRSGDLSVYWYQQSLDQGLQFLIQYYNGEERAKGNILERFSAQQFPDLHSELNLSSLELGDSALYFCASSGAASSYNEQFFGPGTRLTVL.

The chain combines TRBV5-1 with TRBJ2-5; 7 bases are a match to TRBD2. The CDR3 is made up of 15 amino acids. V was clipped by 3 bases and J by 1 base; unmatched bases: 6. CDR1 and CDR2 from the germline V gene are SGHRS and YFSETQ. CDR3 loop: CASSSSPGGQETQYF. CDR3 bases: TGCGCCAGCAGCTCAAGTCCGGGGGGCCAAGAGACCCAGTACTTC.

The chain links TRBV28 to TRBJ2-3; TRBD2 might be the D (6 bases). Deletions cut 6 bases from V and 0 bases from J, with 10 bases between. Germline V gene lookup returns CDR1 MDHEN and CDR2 SYDVKM. The CDR3 is 14 residues long. Here the CDR3 reads CASSGGGSTDTQYF. In DNA form, the CDR3 reads TGTGCCAGCAGCGGGGGAGGCAGCACAGATACGCAGTATTTT.

The rearrangement joins TRBV2 to TRBJ1-1; a weak D match, TRBD1 (6 bases). V lost 5 bases, J lost 4 bases, and 8 bases lay in between. The CDR3 has 12 amino acids. Germline CDR1 SNHLY, CDR2 FYNNEI. DNA for the CDR3: TGTGCCAGCAGTTGGGACATCACTGAAGCTTTCTTT. Amino acids: CASSWDITEAFF.

The rearrangement uses TRBV12-5 and TRBJ2-5, with 7 positions matching TRBD2. J gave up 0 bases and V 0 bases, and 7 bases lay outside the gene matches. The CDR3 is 17 residues long. CDR1 and CDR2 from the germline V gene are LGHNT and FRNRAP. The DNA of the CDR3 is TGTGCTAGTGGTTTGGTAAGGGCTAGCGGTTACCAAGAGACCCAGTACTTC. It is translated as CASGLVRASGYQETQYF.

V gene TRBV28 combines with J gene TRBJ1-5; D may be TRBD1 (5 bases). The germline V and J ends were trimmed by 7 bases and 6 bases, with 16 bases remaining between them. There are 14 residues in the CDR3. Germline V gene sequence: CDR1 MDHEN, CDR2 SYDVKM. Here the CDR3 reads CASTVDRRGQPQHF. CDR3 DNA sequence: TGTGCCAGCACTGTCGACCGAAGGGGTCAGCCCCAGCATTTT. The full variable domain, in which reference TRBV28 and TRBJ1-5 provide the parts outside the CDR3, is DVKVTQSSRYLVKRTGEKVFLECVQDMDHENMFWYRQDPGLGLRLIYFSYDVKMKEKGDIPEGYSVSREKKERFSLILESASTNQTSMYLCASTVDRRGQPQHFGDGTRLSIL.

The CDR3 sequence: CASSRPLGTVGNEQFF. CDR3 coding DNA: TGTGCCAGCAGCCGGCCCCTCGGGACAGTAGGCAATGAGCAGTTCTTC. This rearrangement joins TRBV3-1 (or the pseudogene TRBV3-2) to TRBJ2-1; 7 bases align to TRBD1. The V and J ends lost 4 bases and 6 bases, in that order; junction bases with no gene match: 12. From germline, CDR1 is LGHDT and CDR2 YNNKEL (reference sequence). The CDR3 runs to 16 residues.

The V and J genes are TRBV5-1 and TRBJ2-1; D unclear. The CDR3 runs to 11 residues. CDR1 is SGHRS and CDR2 is YFSETQ in the germline V gene. V lost 5 bases, J lost 5 bases, and 5 bases lay in between. The CDR3 protein is CASSLDNEQFF. The CDR3 DNA reads TGCGCCAGCAGTCTAGACAATGAGCAGTTCTTC.

The V call is TRBV7-9, the J call TRBJ2-7; 8 bases are a match to TRBD1. CDR3 size: 13 residues. V gave up 5 bases and J gave up 2 bases; unmatched junction bases: 2. Per germline, CDR1 SEHNR and CDR2 FQNEAQ (reference sequence). The CDR3 sequence is CASSLQGAYEQYF. Written as DNA, the CDR3 is TGTGCCAGCAGCCTACAGGGGGCCTACGAGCAGTACTTC.

The chain links TRBV28 to TRBJ1-6; 7 bases fit TRBD1. The CDR3 loop spans 14 amino acids. Germline assignment: CDR1 MDHEN and CDR2 SYDVKM. Trimming took 6 bases from V and 9 from J; bases not matched to a gene: 8. The CDR3 is CASSPDRFGSPLHF. The CDR3 DNA sequence: TGTGCCAGCAGCCCGGACAGGTTTGGTTCACCCCTCCACTTT.

This chain connects TRBV5-1 to TRBJ2-2, with 7 nucleotides matching TRBD1. Germline CDR1 SGHRS, CDR2 YFSETQ. J gave up 3 bases and V 4 bases, and 6 bases lay outside the gene matches. This CDR3 has 15 amino acids. CDR3 residues: CASSIQGVDTGELFF. The CDR3 DNA reads as TGCGCCAGCAGCATCCAGGGGGTGGACACCGGGGAGCTGTTTTTT.

The chain carries TRBV5-1 and TRBJ2-7; D possibly corresponds to TRBD2 (6 bases). Germline CDR1 SGHRS, CDR2 YFSETQ. This CDR3 spans 14 amino acids. Trimming took off 3 bases at V and 0 bases at J, with 10 bases between the two ends. The CDR3 is CASSSAGSSYEQYF. The DNA of the CDR3 is TGCGCCAGCAGCTCCGCCGGGAGCTCCTACGAGCAGTACTTC. The full variable domain, its missing parts supplied by reference TRBV5-1 and TRBJ2-7, is KAGVTQTPRYLIKTRGQQVTLSCSPISGHRSVSWYQQTPGQGLQFLFEYFSETQRNKGNFPGRFSGRQFSNSRSEMNVSTLELGDSALYLCASSSAGSSYEQYFGPGTRLTVT.

V gene TRBV19 combines with J gene TRBJ2-1, with 12 nucleotides matching TRBD1. The length of the CDR3 is 16 residues. After removal of 1 base from V and 7 bases from J, the junction contained 5 bases not matched to a gene. Germline CDR1 and CDR2: LNHDA and SQIVND (reference sequence). CDR3 sequence (DNA): TGTGCCAGTAGTATAGTCGGGGACAGGGGGCCGAATGAGCAGTTCTTC. Its protein product is CASSIVGDRGPNEQFF.

The V gene is TRBV28, the J gene TRBJ2-1, with TRBD2 matching 10 bases. From germline, CDR1 is MDHEN and CDR2 SYDVKM. This CDR3 spans 14 amino acids. V shed 8 bases, J shed 4 bases, and the junction held 5 bases outside the gene matches. CDR3 coding DNA: TGTGCCAGCTCCTTAGCGGGGGGTTACAATGAGCAGTTCTTC. Translated: CASSLAGGYNEQFF.

The V call is TRBV4-1, the J call TRBJ2-5, with D unresolved. The CDR3 runs to 18 residues. V dropped 0 bases and J dropped 5 bases, with 22 bases sitting between them. Germline loops: CDR1 MGHRA, CDR2 YSYEKL. The CDR3 nucleotides are TGCGCCAGCAGCCAAGATCTCTCGCGGTACCGTGAACGGGAGACCCAGTACTTC. Translated: CASSQDLSRYRERETQYF.

This clone was seen a few times. Here the CDR3 DNA reads TGTGCCAGCAGGGCGGGCGGGACGATACAAGAGACCCAGTACTTC. As protein: CASRAGGTIQETQYF. The J gene is TRBJ2-5, the V gene TRBV2; possibly TRBD2 for D (6 bases). Trimming pared 6 bases from V and 2 bases from J, leaving 16 bases between. Germline lookup yields CDR1 SNHLY and CDR2 FYNNEI. The CDR3 extends over 15 amino acids.

This rearrangement joins TRBV27 to TRBJ2-1; the D gene is possibly TRBD2 (6 bases). V lost 10 bases to trimming and J lost 7 bases, with 26 bases between them. The V gene's germline CDR1 is MNHEY and CDR2 SMNVEV (reference sequence). This CDR3 region has 16 residues. CDR3: CATRSIKAGLKNEQFF. The CDR3 DNA reads as TGTGCCACCCGATCTATTAAGGCGGGATTAAAGAATGAGCAGTTCTTC.

This clone has only one observation. J is TRBJ1-4 and V is TRBV18; 10 nucleotides line up with TRBD1. CDR3 length: 15 amino acids. Germline CDR1 KGHSH, CDR2 LQKENI. The V and J ends lost 4 bases and 8 bases, in that order; junction bases with no gene match: 7. CDR3: CASSLPGQGPEKLFF. For the CDR3, the DNA is TGTGCCAGCTCACTACCGGGACAGGGGCCCGAAAAACTGTTTTTT. Drawing the rest from reference TRBV18 and TRBJ1-4, the complete variable domain is NAGVMQNPRHLVRRRGQEARLRCSPMKGHSHVYWYRQLPEEGLKFMVYLQKENIIDESGMPKERFSAEFPKEGPSILRIQQVVRGDSAAYFCASSLPGQGPEKLFFGSGTQLSVL.

The chain recombines TRBV5-1 with TRBJ2-2; 8 bases are shared with TRBD2. The CDR3 is 14 amino acids. After removal of 3 bases from V and 4 bases from J, the junction contained 2 bases not matched to a gene. Looked up from germline, CDR1 is SGHRS and CDR2 is YFSETQ. The CDR3 protein is CASSYSGVTGELFF. DNA of the CDR3: TGCGCCAGCAGCTATAGCGGGGTCACCGGGGAGCTGTTTTTT.

This clone was found a few times. This rearrangement joins TRBV14 to TRBJ1-6, with 11 bases that match TRBD1. V lost 7 bases and J lost 11; bases outside the gene matches: 4. Germline assignment: CDR1 SGHDN and CDR2 FVKESK. This CDR3 is 13 amino acids long. The CDR3 loop reads CASNGQGATPLHF. CDR3 nucleotides: TGTGCCAGCAACGGACAGGGGGCTACACCCCTCCACTTT. Complete variable domain (other parts from reference TRBV14 and TRBJ1-6): EAGVTQFPSHSVIEKGQTVTLRCDPISGHDNLYWYRRVMGKEIKFLLHFVKESKQDESGMPNNRFLAERTGGTYSTLKVQPAELEDSGVYFCASNGQGATPLHFGNGTRLTVT.